These 25 T cell receptor beta chains share one sample of origin, sequenced in a study of blood T cell repertoires in COVID-19. Here immunoSEQ multiplex PCR was the method, and the copy in TCRdb shows in-frame clones only, minus some. The repertoire includes fewer than 150,000 clones, around 86% of them detected once, and 18% sits in the top ten. Sequenced: PBMCs or T cells enriched from blood (not recorded which). These receptors all come from a man aged 25-40 years who had recovered from COVID-19.

The rearrangement links TRBV19 to TRBJ2-2, with unresolved D. In germline, CDR1 is LNHDA, CDR2 SQIVND (reference sequence). The germline V and J ends were trimmed by 4 bases and 2 bases, with 11 bases remaining between them. The CDR3 length is 15 residues. The CDR3 DNA is TGTGCCAGTAGTAAGACAACATCCAACACCGGGGAGCTGTTTTTT. Encoded protein: CASSKTTSNTGELFF.

The J gene is TRBJ1-2, the V gene TRBV5-1; 8 bases map to TRBD1. Germline V gene data show CDR1 as SGHRS and CDR2 as YFSETQ. The V gene end was trimmed by 2 bases and the J gene end by 6 bases; junction bases not matched to a gene: 9. The CDR3 is 15 amino acids. The CDR3 loop reads CASSFSGQGAHGYTF. The CDR3 DNA reads TGCGCCAGCAGCTTTTCGGGGCAGGGGGCTCATGGCTACACCTTC.

The chain combines TRBV2 with TRBJ1-2, with D possibly being TRBD1 (6 bases). V lost 8 bases and J 4 bases, leaving 17 bases between the germline ends. The CDR3 extends over 14 amino acids. Germline V gene lookup returns CDR1 SNHLY and CDR2 FYNNEI. This chain's CDR3 is CASQRAAGVYGYTF. Here the CDR3 DNA reads TGTGCCAGCCAAAGGGCGGCAGGGGTCTATGGCTACACCTTC.

The gene calls are TRBV4-1 and TRBJ1-2; 7 nucleotides align to TRBD1. The junction had 11 bases not matched to a gene; V was cut back by 0 bases and J by 7 bases. CDR3 size: 16 residues. Germline-derived CDR1 and CDR2 are MGHRA and YSYEKL. The DNA of the CDR3 is TGCGCCAGCAGCCAAGAACCGATAACAGGGGCTGGTGGCTACACCTTC. Its protein is CASSQEPITGAGGYTF.

V and J are TRBV3-1 (or the pseudogene TRBV3-2) and TRBJ1-1, with 8 bases aligning to TRBD1. The junction had 3 bases not matched to a gene; V was cut back by 4 bases and J by 8 bases. Looked up from germline, CDR1 is LGHDT and CDR2 is YNNKEL (reference sequence). This CDR3 comprises 12 residues. CDR3 sequence reads: CASSLRDREAFF. The CDR3 DNA reads TGTGCCAGCAGCCTCCGGGACAGGGAAGCTTTCTTT.

The chain links TRBV10-1 to TRBJ1-3, with a weak D call TRBD1 (5 bases). The CDR3 has 16 amino acids. The V gene's germline CDR1 is WNHNN and CDR2 SYGVQD (reference sequence). V was pared by 3 bases and J by 2 bases, with 14 bases between. As DNA, the CDR3 is TGCGCCAGCAGTGACGGGGGTTCTGGTCCTGGAAACACCATATATTTT. It yields the protein CASSDGGSGPGNTIYF.

J is TRBJ2-7 and V is TRBV10-3; D possibly corresponds to TRBD2 (6 bases). CDR1 is ENHRY, CDR2 SYGVKD, per germline. Trimming cost V 6 bases and J 1 base, with 16 bases left between them. The CDR3 runs to 15 residues. For the CDR3, the DNA is TGTGCCATCAGGGATTCTAGCGCCCAATCCTACGAGCAGTACTTC. Translation gives CAIRDSSAQSYEQYF.

The chain is built from TRBV7-6 and TRBJ2-7, with D possibly being TRBD1 (5 bases). Germline loops: CDR1 SGHVS, CDR2 FNYEAQ. The V gene lost 5 bases and the J gene lost 5 bases, with 19 bases spanning the gap. This CDR3 is 15 amino acids long. The CDR3 sequence: CASSPWGTGVNEQYF. CDR3 in DNA: TGTGCCAGCAGCCCCTGGGGTACAGGCGTCAACGAGCAGTACTTC. The variable domain in full, with the rest retrieved from reference TRBV7-6 and TRBJ2-7, is GAGVSQSPRYKVTKRGQDVALRCDPISGHVSLYWYRQALGQGPEFLTYFNYEAQQDKSGLPNDRFSAERPEGSISTLTIQRTEQRDSAMYRCASSPWGTGVNEQYFGPGTRLTVT.

The rearrangement uses TRBV5-5 and TRBJ1-1; tentatively, D is TRBD1 (6 bases). Between the trimmed V and J ends, which lost 4 bases and 0 bases, there was a span of 13 bases. Germline CDR1 reads SGHKS; CDR2 reads YYEKEE (reference sequence). The CDR3 consists of 15 residues. CDR3 nucleotide sequence: TGTGCCAGCAGCATACCGGGACATTTGAACACTGAAGCTTTCTTT. Translated, it gives CASSIPGHLNTEAFF.

The chain combines TRBV4-1 with TRBJ2-1, with D perhaps TRBD2 (5 bases). In germline, CDR1 is MGHRA, CDR2 YSYEKL. This CDR3 is 13 amino acids long. V lost 0 bases and J 12 bases, leaving 12 bases between the germline ends. For the CDR3, the DNA is TGCGCCAGCAGCCAAGAGGACCGGACTGTGCAGTTCTTC. As protein: CASSQEDRTVQFF.

This chain uses TRBV3-1 (or the pseudogene TRBV3-2) with TRBJ2-3; 7 bases match TRBD1. Germline lookup yields CDR1 LGHDT and CDR2 YNNKEL (reference sequence). J lost 1 base, V lost 3 bases, and 10 bases had no gene match. This CDR3 contains 17 residues. The CDR3 bases are TGTGCCAGCAGCCAGCCAGGGGGTGGCGGGCGCACAGATACGCAGTATTTT. This sequence encodes CASSQPGGGGRTDTQYF.

V and J are TRBV29-1 and TRBJ2-1; D may be TRBD1 (7 bases). V shed 6 bases and J shed 5 bases, with 14 bases lying between them. This CDR3 spans 13 amino acids. Germline assignment: CDR1 SQVTM and CDR2 ANQGSEA. CDR3 coding DNA: TGCAGCGTGCGACAGGGAGGCGACAATGAGCAGTTCTTC. Protein: CSVRQGGDNEQFF.

Remarks on this clone: One base away lies a much larger clone, so this may be a sequencing read error. The V gene is TRBV7-9, the J gene TRBJ2-1; 13 bases align to TRBD2. Germline V CDR1 and CDR2: SEHNR, FQNEAQ (reference sequence). This CDR3 contains 15 residues. V shed 5 bases and J 5 bases; nucleotides not matched to a gene: 3. CDR3 region: CASSPGTSGNNEQFF. DNA for the CDR3: TGTGCCAGCAGCCCCGGGACTAGCGGGAACAATGAGCAGTTCTTC. Filled out from reference TRBV7-9 and TRBJ2-1, the complete variable domain reads DTGVSQNPRHKITKRGQNVTFRCDPISEHNRLYWYRQTLGQGPEFLTYFQNEAQLEKSRLLSDRFSAERPKGSFSTLEIQRTEQGDSAMYLCASSPGTSGNNEQFFGPGTRLTVL.

The chain has TRBV2 and TRBJ1-5; 9 bases are a match to TRBD1. V gave up 5 bases and J gave up 4 bases; unmatched junction bases: 3. Germline lookup yields CDR1 SNHLY and CDR2 FYNNEI. This CDR3 contains 14 residues. The CDR3 here is CASSTDRGNQPQHF. The CDR3 DNA sequence: TGTGCCAGCAGTACTGACAGGGGGAATCAGCCCCAGCATTTT.

The chain couples TRBV5-4 to TRBJ2-7, with 11 nucleotides matching TRBD1. The V gene end was trimmed by 4 bases and the J gene end by 5 bases; junction bases not matched to a gene: 2. The length of the CDR3 is 13 residues. The germline V gene has CDR1 SGHNT and CDR2 YYREEE (reference sequence). The CDR3 reads CASSPDRGHEQYV. The CDR3 DNA reads TGTGCCAGCAGCCCGGACAGGGGGCACGAGCAGTACGTC.

V gene TRBV28 combines with J gene TRBJ1-1, with D perhaps matching TRBD1 (6 bases). V lost 5 bases and J 1 base, leaving 14 bases between the germline ends. The CDR3 has 15 amino acids. Per germline, CDR1 MDHEN and CDR2 SYDVKM. CDR3 DNA: TGTGCCAGCAGTCCGAGGGGGATTGGGAACACTGAAGCTTTCTTT. Translating it yields CASSPRGIGNTEAFF.

J is TRBJ2-1 and V is TRBV20-1; TRBD2 matches 13 bases. The trim removed 3 bases at V and 9 bases at J, leaving 5 bases unmatched. Germline lookup yields CDR1 DFQATT and CDR2 SNEGSKA (reference sequence). The CDR3 runs 14 residues. CDR3 bases: TGCAGTGCTAGTCTTGGACTAGCGGGAGTTGAGCAGTTCTTC. This sequence encodes CSASLGLAGVEQFF.

The chain uses TRBV5-6 and TRBJ1-6; D possibly corresponds to TRBD1 (6 bases). The CDR3 extends over 16 amino acids. Germline-derived CDR1 and CDR2 are SGHDT and YYEEEE. V shed 4 bases and J shed 5 bases, with 16 bases lying between them. CDR3: CASSPWGAGDNSPLHF. The CDR3 coding sequence is TGTGCCAGCAGCCCCTGGGGTGCAGGGGATAATTCACCCCTCCACTTT.

This clone has more than one count but fewer than ten. The chain is built from TRBV9 and TRBJ1-3, with 7 bases that match TRBD1. CDR1 is SGDLS and CDR2 is YYNGEE in the germline V gene. Trimming cost V 1 base and J 4 bases; bases outside gene matches: 8. The CDR3 length is 16 residues. In nucleotides, the CDR3 is TGTGCCAGCAGCGTAAGTGGCACAGGGGAAGGAAACACCATATATTTT. As protein: CASSVSGTGEGNTIYF.

The chain has TRBV27 and TRBJ2-7; TRBD1 is a possible D gene (5 bases). The germline gives CDR1 MNHEY, CDR2 SMNVEV (reference sequence). This CDR3 has 15 amino acids. The CDR3 sequence: CASSPPKGRSNEQYV. Here the CDR3 DNA reads TGTGCCAGCAGTCCCCCTAAGGGGCGCTCCAACGAGCAGTACGTC.

The chain is built from TRBV6-2 or TRBV6-3 and TRBJ1-2; D gene uncertain. The CDR3 is 13 residues long. CDR1 MNHEY and CDR2 SVGEGT come from the germline V gene. V lost 2 bases, J lost 2 bases, and 6 bases lay in between. The CDR3 region is CASSYAQNYGYTF. The CDR3 DNA reads TGTGCCAGCAGTTACGCGCAAAACTATGGCTACACCTTC.

CDR3 region: CAIRVNRGPEAFF. The DNA of the CDR3 is TGTGCCATCAGGGTAAACAGGGGGCCTGAAGCTTTCTTT. The genes are TRBV10-3 and TRBJ1-1; 9 positions agree with TRBD1. Germline lookup yields CDR1 ENHRY and CDR2 SYGVKD. V trimming: 6 bases; J trimming: 6 bases; junction bases outside the gene matches: 5. This CDR3 region has 13 residues.

The CDR3 sequence is CAISGYPGLAGGPSTDTQYF. The CDR3 DNA is TGTGCCATCAGTGGTTACCCGGGACTAGCGGGAGGGCCCTCCACAGATACGCAGTATTTT. The genes are TRBV10-3 and TRBJ2-3, with 16 bases that match TRBD2. CDR1 ENHRY and CDR2 SYGVKD come from the germline V gene. The length of the CDR3 is 20 residues. Losses at the gene ends were 4 bases for V and 2 bases for J; bases not matched to a gene: 12.

This clone has a single count. The chain uses TRBV15 and TRBJ1-3, with TRBD1 identical over 10 bases. Germline assignment: CDR1 LNHNV and CDR2 YYDKDF (reference sequence). CDR3 length equals 16 residues. After removal of 1 base from V and 3 bases from J, the junction contained 3 bases not matched to a gene. CDR3 amino acids: CATSRGDRGGGNTIYF. CDR3 DNA sequence: TGTGCCACCAGCAGAGGGGACAGGGGCGGTGGAAACACCATATATTTT.

The J gene is TRBJ2-3, the V gene TRBV29-1; a possible D gene is TRBD1 (5 bases). CDR3 length: 16 amino acids. V gave up 4 bases and J gave up 1 base, with 18 bases separating them. Germline V gene data show CDR1 as SQVTM and CDR2 as ANQGSEA. The CDR3 coding sequence is TGCAGCGTTGCTCAGGGTGTGGGTACGGGCACAGATACGCAGTATTTT. It is translated as CSVAQGVGTGTDTQYF.